The rows below give T cell receptor beta chains drawn from one sample of a study of shared clonotypes between healthy human individuals. Sequencing used immunoSEQ multiplex PCR; TCRdb keeps in-frame clones, though not all of them. Among about 680,000 clones listed, roughly nine tenths were seen once. The sequenced material came from naive CD8+ T cells sorted from blood. Receptors were obtained from a man aged 30 to 45 in good health. Both conserved end residues are part of each CDR3. The D gene is left open where the match is weak.

v_gene: TRBV29-1; j_gene: TRBJ2-7; d_gene: .; CDR3aa: CSVEDLGAGQYF; CDR3nt: TGCAGCGTTGAAGATCTAGGGGCGGGGCAGTACTTC
v_gene: TRBV27; j_gene: TRBJ1-5; d_gene: .; CDR3aa: CASRAGTDDQPQHF; CDR3nt: TGTGCCAGCAGGGCCGGGACGGACGATCAGCCCCAGCATTTT
v_gene: TRBV28; j_gene: TRBJ2-7; d_gene: .; CDR3aa: CASKATPGPYEQYF; CDR3nt: TGTGCCAGCAAAGCGACCCCTGGTCCCTACGAGCAGTACTTC
v_gene: TRBV29-1; j_gene: TRBJ2-7; d_gene: TRBD1; CDR3aa: CSVEDRDSGIYEQYF; CDR3nt: TGCAGCGTTGAAGACCGGGACAGTGGGATCTACGAGCAGTACTTC
v_gene: TRBV5-4; j_gene: TRBJ1-1; d_gene: .; CDR3aa: CASSLAFGFNTEAFF; CDR3nt: TGTGCCAGCAGCTTGGCCTTTGGGTTTAACACTGAAGCTTTCTTT
v_gene: TRBV10-1; j_gene: TRBJ1-5; d_gene: .; CDR3aa: CASSESPSSPSGLGNQPQHF; CDR3nt: TGCGCCAGCAGTGAGTCGCCGTCAAGCCCGTCAGGGTTAGGCAATCAGCCCCAGCATTTT
v_gene: TRBV11-2; j_gene: TRBJ2-7; d_gene: .; CDR3aa: CASSLSGLFGLTYEQYF; CDR3nt: TGTGCCAGCAGCTTAAGCGGTTTGTTTGGGCTCACCTACGAGCAGTACTTC
v_gene: TRBV28; j_gene: TRBJ2-7; d_gene: .; CDR3aa: CASSLISYEQYF; CDR3nt: TGTGCCAGCAGCCTAATTTCCTACGAGCAGTACTTC
v_gene: TRBV19; j_gene: TRBJ2-7; d_gene: .; CDR3aa: CASSPGTGDYEQYF; CDR3nt: TGTGCCAGTAGTCCCGGGACGGGCGATTACGAGCAGTACTTC
v_gene: TRBV5-6; j_gene: TRBJ2-7; d_gene: .; CDR3aa: CASSLSSGRIAYEQYF; CDR3nt: TGTGCCAGCAGCTTATCAAGCGGGCGTATCGCCTACGAGCAGTACTTC
v_gene: TRBV5-1; j_gene: TRBJ2-1; d_gene: .; CDR3aa: CASSLVGLGGDEQFF; CDR3nt: TGCGCCAGCAGCTTGGTCGGTTTGGGGGGCGATGAGCAGTTCTTC
v_gene: TRBV27; j_gene: TRBJ2-1; d_gene: .; CDR3aa: CASSLQGSSYNEQFF; CDR3nt: TGTGCCAGCAGTTTACAGGGGAGCTCCTACAATGAGCAGTTCTTC
v_gene: TRBV2; j_gene: TRBJ2-3; d_gene: .; CDR3aa: CASSEALGGSTDTQYF; CDR3nt: TGTGCCAGCAGTGAAGCGCTGGGAGGCAGCACAGATACGCAGTATTTT
v_gene: TRBV5-4; j_gene: TRBJ2-3; d_gene: .; CDR3aa: CASSKGEKSADTQYF; CDR3nt: TGTGCCAGCAGCAAGGGCGAGAAAAGCGCAGATACGCAGTATTTT
v_gene: TRBV5-4; j_gene: TRBJ1-5; d_gene: .; CDR3aa: CASSDSRTDQPQHF; CDR3nt: TGTGCCAGCAGCGACTCGAGAACGGATCAGCCCCAGCATTTT
v_gene: TRBV21-1; j_gene: TRBJ2-2; d_gene: .; CDR3aa: CASSKKEEQTGVTGELFF; CDR3nt: TGTGCCAGCAGCAAAAAGGAAGAGCAGACAGGGGTAACCGGGGAGCTGTTTTTT